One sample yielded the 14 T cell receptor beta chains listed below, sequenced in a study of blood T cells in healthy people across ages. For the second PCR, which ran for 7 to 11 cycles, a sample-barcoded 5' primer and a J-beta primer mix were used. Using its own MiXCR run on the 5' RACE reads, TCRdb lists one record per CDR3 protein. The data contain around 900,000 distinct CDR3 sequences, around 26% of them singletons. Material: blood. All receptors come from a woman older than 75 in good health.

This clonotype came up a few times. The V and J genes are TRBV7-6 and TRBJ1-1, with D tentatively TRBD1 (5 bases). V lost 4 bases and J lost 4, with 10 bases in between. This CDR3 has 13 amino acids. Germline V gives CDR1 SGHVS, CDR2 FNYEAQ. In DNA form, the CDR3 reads TGTGCCAGCAGCTCCAGGGCGGGCACTGAAGCTTTCTTT. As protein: CASSSRAGTEAFF.

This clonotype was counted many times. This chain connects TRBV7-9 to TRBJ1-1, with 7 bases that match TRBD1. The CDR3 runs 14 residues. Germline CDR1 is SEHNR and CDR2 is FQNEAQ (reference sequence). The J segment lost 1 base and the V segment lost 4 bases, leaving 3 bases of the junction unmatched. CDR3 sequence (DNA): TGTGCCAGCAGCTCCGGGGACAGGAACACTGAAGCTTTCTTT. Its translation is CASSSGDRNTEAFF.

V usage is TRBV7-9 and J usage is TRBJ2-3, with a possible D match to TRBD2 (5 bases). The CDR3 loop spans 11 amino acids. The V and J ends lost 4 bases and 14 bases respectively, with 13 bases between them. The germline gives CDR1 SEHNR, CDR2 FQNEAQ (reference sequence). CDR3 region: CASSSLTRSYF. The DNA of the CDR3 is TGTGCCAGCAGCTCCCTAACTAGGTCGTATTTT.

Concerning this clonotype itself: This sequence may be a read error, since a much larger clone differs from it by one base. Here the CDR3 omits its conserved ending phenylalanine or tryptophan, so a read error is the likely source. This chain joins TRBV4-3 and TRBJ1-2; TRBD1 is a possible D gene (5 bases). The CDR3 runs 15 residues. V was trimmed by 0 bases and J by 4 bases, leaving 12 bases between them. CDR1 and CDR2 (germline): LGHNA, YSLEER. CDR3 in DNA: TGCGCCAGCAGCCAAGATGACGGGGGGGTCTATGGCTACACCTGC. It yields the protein CASSQDDGGVYGYTC.

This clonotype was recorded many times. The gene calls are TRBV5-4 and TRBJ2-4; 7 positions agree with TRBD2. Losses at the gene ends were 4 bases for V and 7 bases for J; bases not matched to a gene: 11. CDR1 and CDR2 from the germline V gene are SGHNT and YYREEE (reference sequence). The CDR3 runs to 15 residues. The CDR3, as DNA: TGTGCCAGCAGCGCCCCTTGGGGGGGGGAGAACATTCAGTACTTC. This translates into CASSAPWGGENIQYF.

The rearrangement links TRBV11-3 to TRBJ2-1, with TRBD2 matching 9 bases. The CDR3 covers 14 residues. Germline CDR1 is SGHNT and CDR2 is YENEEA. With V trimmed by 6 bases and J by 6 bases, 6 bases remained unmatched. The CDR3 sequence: CASRRGGGLNEQFF. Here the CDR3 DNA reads TGTGCCAGCAGGCGCGGGGGGGGCCTCAATGAGCAGTTCTTC.

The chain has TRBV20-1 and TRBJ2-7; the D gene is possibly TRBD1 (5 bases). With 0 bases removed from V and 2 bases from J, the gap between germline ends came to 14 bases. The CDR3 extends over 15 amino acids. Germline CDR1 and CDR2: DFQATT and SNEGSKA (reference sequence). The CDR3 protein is CSARDHWQDTYEQYF. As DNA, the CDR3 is TGCAGTGCTAGAGATCACTGGCAGGACACCTACGAGCAGTACTTC.

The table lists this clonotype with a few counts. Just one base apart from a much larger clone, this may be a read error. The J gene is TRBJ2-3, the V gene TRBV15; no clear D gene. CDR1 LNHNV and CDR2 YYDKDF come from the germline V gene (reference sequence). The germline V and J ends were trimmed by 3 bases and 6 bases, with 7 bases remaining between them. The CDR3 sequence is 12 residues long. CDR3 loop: CATSRGCDTQYF. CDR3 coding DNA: TGTGCCACCAGCAGGGGATGTGATACGCAGTATTTT.

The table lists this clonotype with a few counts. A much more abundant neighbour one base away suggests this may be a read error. The CDR3 DNA is TGTGCCAGCAGCTTAGAACGAGCGGGGGGAATCTACGAGCAGTACTTC. Translation gives CASSLERAGGIYEQYF. The genes are TRBV7-2 and TRBJ2-5; 9 bases match TRBD2. The DNA end is a closer match to TRBJ2-7, so the J assignment may be wrong. Germline CDR1 is SGHTA and CDR2 is FQGNSA. The CDR3 has 16 amino acids.

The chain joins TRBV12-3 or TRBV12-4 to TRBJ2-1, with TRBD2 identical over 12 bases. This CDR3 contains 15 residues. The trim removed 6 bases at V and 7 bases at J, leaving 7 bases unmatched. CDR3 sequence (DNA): TGTGCCAGCAGGTCCCTAGCGGGAGGGGGAAATGAGCAGTTCTTC. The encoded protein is CASRSLAGGGNEQFF.

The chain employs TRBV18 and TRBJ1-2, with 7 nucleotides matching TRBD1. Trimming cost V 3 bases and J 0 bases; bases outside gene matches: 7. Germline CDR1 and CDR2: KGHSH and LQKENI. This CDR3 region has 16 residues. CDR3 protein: CASSPGTVTTNYGYTF. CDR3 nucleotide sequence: TGTGCCAGCTCACCTGGGACAGTAACTACTAACTATGGCTACACCTTC.

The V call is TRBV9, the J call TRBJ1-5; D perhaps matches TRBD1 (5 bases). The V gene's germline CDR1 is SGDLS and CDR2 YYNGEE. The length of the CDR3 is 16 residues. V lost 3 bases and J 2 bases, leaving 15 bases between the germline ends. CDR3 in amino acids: CASSAGPGMRNQPQHF. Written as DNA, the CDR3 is TGTGCCAGCAGCGCGGGGCCGGGGATGCGCAATCAGCCCCAGCATTTT.

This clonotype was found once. The CDR3 DNA reads TGTGCCGCTCAAGCGGTGAGCACAGATACGCAGTATTTT. Encoded protein: CAAQAVSTDTQYF. V gene TRBV12-3 or TRBV12-4 combines with J gene TRBJ2-3; tentative D call: TRBD2 (5 bases). The CDR3 is made up of 13 amino acids. V lost 11 bases and J lost 0, with 12 bases in between.

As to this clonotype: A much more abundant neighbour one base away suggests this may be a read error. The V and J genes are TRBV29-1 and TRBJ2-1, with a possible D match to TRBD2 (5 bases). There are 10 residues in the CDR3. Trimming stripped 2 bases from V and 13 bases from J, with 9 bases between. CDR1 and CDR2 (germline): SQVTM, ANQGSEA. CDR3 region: CSVETSHQFF. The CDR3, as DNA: TGCAGCGTTGAAACTAGTCACCAGTTCTTC.